The 11 T cell receptor beta chains in this list originate from one sample, sequenced in a study of CD8 T cells in ankylosing spondylitis. TCRdb analysed the 5' RACE reads with MiXCR anew, one entry per CDR3 protein. This sample yields 130,000 or so distinct CDR3 sequences, of which around 7% are seen a single time; approximately 12% belongs to the top ten. Sample: blood, either unsorted or a sorted T cell fraction (not recorded which). These receptors all come from a male donor with ankylosing spondylitis or in good health (not recorded which).

This clonotype was observed many times. V usage is TRBV12-3 or TRBV12-4 and J usage is TRBJ2-1, with 8 bases lining up with TRBD2. V was pared by 5 bases and J by 6 bases, with 12 bases of the junction left unmatched. The CDR3 covers 16 residues. The CDR3 DNA reads TGTGCCAGCAGTCCCCCCGGGCTAGCGGGCCTCAATGAGCAGTTCTTC. Its protein product is CASSPPGLAGLNEQFF.

This chain uses TRBV15 with TRBJ1-2; D is undetermined. CDR3 length equals 13 residues. Germline assignment: CDR1 LNHNV and CDR2 YYDKDF (reference sequence). The germline V and J ends were trimmed by 8 bases and 5 bases, with 15 bases remaining between them. CDR3 sequence (DNA): TGTGCCACCTCCCCCGGGATTGAGTATGGCTACACCTTC. Translated, it gives CATSPGIEYGYTF.

This clonotype has more than one count but fewer than ten. The chain recombines TRBV3-1 with TRBJ2-1, with D possibly matching TRBD1 (5 bases). V lost 10 bases, J lost 6 bases, and 22 bases lay in between. CDR1 is LGHDT and CDR2 is YNNKEL in the germline V gene (reference sequence). The CDR3 has 15 residues. The CDR3, as DNA: TGTGCCACCTGCCAGGGCTCCCGCGCCACCAATGAGCAGTTCTTC. Translated, it gives CATCQGSRATNEQFF.

The sample holds many counts of this clonotype. V and J are TRBV7-8 and TRBJ2-3; maybe TRBD2 (7 bases). This CDR3 region has 16 residues. Germline V CDR1 and CDR2: SGHVS, FQNEAQ. V was trimmed by 1 base and J by 4 bases, leaving 15 bases between them. CDR3 loop: CASSLEAGAPPDTQYF. The DNA for the CDR3 is TGTGCCAGCAGCTTAGAGGCGGGGGCCCCCCCAGATACGCAGTATTTT.

In its sample, this clonotype was seen many times. The chain uses TRBV14 and TRBJ2-3; the D gene is possibly TRBD2 (5 bases). V gave up 1 base and J gave up 6 bases, with 11 bases separating them. The V gene's germline CDR1 is SGHDN and CDR2 FVKESK. The CDR3 is 14 amino acids. The CDR3 is CASSQGPGTDTQYF. The CDR3 region has the DNA TGTGCCAGCAGCCAAGGTCCGGGAACGGATACGCAGTATTTT.

This clonotype has a count of ten or more. The rearrangement uses TRBV7-9 and TRBJ2-7; D is possibly TRBD1 (6 bases). This CDR3 has 15 amino acids. The germline CDR1 and CDR2 sequences are SEHNR and FQNEAQ (reference sequence). Between the trimmed V and J ends, which lost 1 base and 5 bases, there was a span of 15 bases. As DNA, the CDR3 is TGTGCCAGCAGCTTAGGGGCAGGGGCGTCAAACGAGCAGTACTTC. It is translated as CASSLGAGASNEQYF.

This clonotype was detected many times. The chain joins TRBV13 to TRBJ2-1, with TRBD2 matching over 11 bases. The ends lost 5 bases at V and 2 bases at J; junction bases unmatched: 5. This CDR3 contains 16 residues. CDR1 is PRHDT and CDR2 is FYEKMQ in the germline V gene (reference sequence). CDR3 loop: CASSAGLAEPYNEQFF. The CDR3 DNA follows: TGTGCCAGCAGCGCGGGACTAGCGGAGCCCTACAATGAGCAGTTCTTC.

This clonotype was observed at least ten times. The chain couples TRBV5-1 to TRBJ2-7; 9 nucleotides align to TRBD1. This CDR3 has 13 amino acids. Germline CDR1 SGHRS, CDR2 YFSETQ. The V segment lost 6 bases and the J segment 3 bases; nucleotides outside the gene matches: 4. DNA of the CDR3: TGCGCCAGCACTGCGACAGGGGGCTACGAGCAGTACTTC. This codes for CASTATGGYEQYF.

This clonotype was detected ten times or more. V gene TRBV5-1 combines with J gene TRBJ2-1; the match to TRBD2 covers 8 bases. Germline CDR1 and CDR2: SGHRS and YFSETQ. The V and J ends lost 4 bases and 3 bases, in that order; junction bases with no gene match: 12. The length of the CDR3 is 17 residues. As DNA, the CDR3 is TGCGCCAGCAGCATCGGACGTAGCGGGAAGGTCTACAATGAGCAGTTCTTC. Protein product: CASSIGRSGKVYNEQFF.

In this sample, this clonotype turned up many times. This chain joins TRBV3-1 and TRBJ2-7; D is perhaps TRBD1 (5 bases). The germline gives CDR1 LGHDT, CDR2 YNNKEL (reference sequence). Between the trimmed V and J ends, which lost 0 bases and 11 bases, there was a span of 14 bases. This CDR3 has 13 residues. DNA of the CDR3: TGTGCCAGCAGCCAAGATTCCCAGGGCAAAGAGTACTTC. It is translated as CASSQDSQGKEYF.

This clonotype was counted many times. The chain joins TRBV11-1 to TRBJ2-1, with 15 bases matching TRBD2. J lost 1 base, V lost 6 bases, and 7 bases had no gene match. This CDR3 has 18 residues. Germline V CDR1 and CDR2: SGHAT, FQDESV (reference sequence). CDR3 loop: CASSRGLAGGPSYNEQFF. The CDR3 DNA reads TGTGCCAGCAGTCGCGGACTAGCGGGAGGGCCTTCCTACAATGAGCAGTTCTTC. Using reference TRBV11-1 and TRBJ2-1 for the parts outside the CDR3, the full variable domain is EAEVAQSPRYKITEKSQAVAFWCDPISGHATLYWYRQILGQGPELLVQFQDESVVDDSQLPKDRFSAERLKGVDSTLKIQPAELGDSAMYLCASSRGLAGGPSYNEQFFGPGTRLTVL.